These 27 T cell receptor beta chains were sequenced from one sample in a study of PD-1 blockade in classical Hodgkin lymphoma (TCRdb year 2020). The library was generated by the immunoSEQ multiplex PCR assay. As stored in TCRdb, this immuneACCESS dataset retains in-frame rearrangements with V and J assigned. A fraction of the clones does not appear; measured against another copy, unresolved V genes explain less than half of the discrepancy, and the remainder lacks a known reason. A total of some 2,600 clones appear in this sample, under 85% of them only once. The leading ten clones occupy approximately 11% of the sample. The time point label for this specimen denotes: cycle 1 day 1 (C1D1), immediately before nivolumab initiation. Every trial patient had relapsed after autologous stem cell transplantation, and cohorts A, B and C differed in prior brentuximab vedotin exposure. Magnetic negative selection with a Miltenyi CD8+ T cell isolation kit was used to purify CD8+ T cells from thawed PBMCs.

The starting material was CD8+ T cells from blood, obtained at baseline. These receptors were collected from a human donor with classical Hodgkin lymphoma.

This clone was detected a few times. The V gene is TRBV5-1, the J gene TRBJ2-7; 7 positions agree with TRBD1. Germline CDR1 SGHRS, CDR2 YFSETQ. The junction had 9 bases not matched to a gene; V was cut back by 4 bases and J by 5 bases. The CDR3 runs to 14 residues. CDR3 sequence: CASSPGQMGDEQYF. CDR3 nucleotides: TGCGCCAGCAGCCCGGGACAGATGGGCGACGAGCAGTACTTC. The whole variable domain, remainder taken from reference TRBV5-1 and TRBJ2-7, is KAGVTQTPRYLIKTRGQQVTLSCSPISGHRSVSWYQQTPGQGLQFLFEYFSETQRNKGNFPGRFSGRQFSNSRSEMNVSTLELGDSALYLCASSPGQMGDEQYFGPGTRLTVT.

This clone has a handful of counts. This rearrangement joins TRBV5-1 to TRBJ2-5; D tentatively fits TRBD1 or TRBD2 (5 bases each). CDR1 and CDR2 from the germline V gene are SGHRS and YFSETQ. V lost 2 bases to trimming and J lost 0 bases, with 20 bases between them. This CDR3 has 18 amino acids. CDR3 region: CASSFRRGVEGYQETQYF. The CDR3 nucleotides read TGCGCCAGCAGCTTCCGACGAGGGGTAGAGGGGTACCAAGAGACCCAGTACTTC.

The chain combines TRBV4-1 with TRBJ1-6; D is unresolved. Trimming took off 1 base at V and 6 bases at J, with 10 bases between the two ends. Germline lookup yields CDR1 MGHRA and CDR2 YSYEKL. This CDR3 is 15 amino acids long. This CDR3 reads CASSQGLGSNSPLHF. CDR3 coding DNA: TGCGCCAGCAGCCAAGGGCTGGGGTCTAATTCACCCCTCCACTTT.

This clone was seen a handful of times. The rearrangement joins TRBV28 to TRBJ2-5, with 9 bases matching TRBD1. The CDR3 covers 15 residues. Germline CDR1 MDHEN, CDR2 SYDVKM. With 7 bases clipped from V and 4 bases from J, the junction kept 10 bases outside the gene matches. The CDR3 DNA is TGTGCCAGCAACCCCCTCGGGACAGGGACAGAGACCCAGTACTTC. Translation: CASNPLGTGTETQYF.

The chain combines TRBV5-1 with TRBJ2-3; D call uncertain. Germline lookup yields CDR1 SGHRS and CDR2 YFSETQ. The CDR3 loop spans 15 amino acids. Trimming stripped 5 bases from V and 4 bases from J, with 17 bases between. In nucleotides, the CDR3 is TGCGCCAGCAGTGATCGAACGACTCACGCAGATACGCAGTATTTT. Translation: CASSDRTTHADTQYF. Full variable domain (rest looked up from reference TRBV5-1 and TRBJ2-3): KAGVTQTPRYLIKTRGQQVTLSCSPISGHRSVSWYQQTPGQGLQFLFEYFSETQRNKGNFPGRFSGRQFSNSRSEMNVSTLELGDSALYLCASSDRTTHADTQYFGPGTRLTVL.

The chain uses TRBV30 and TRBJ1-2; D is uncertain. CDR3 length equals 13 residues. Deletions cut 1 base from V and 7 bases from J, with 13 bases between. Germline loops: CDR1 GTSNPN, CDR2 SVGIG (reference sequence). The DNA of the CDR3 is TGTGCCTGGAGTGACCCGGAACCGGTTGGCTACACCTTC. It translates to CAWSDPEPVGYTF.

This clone has more than one count but fewer than ten. The CDR3 DNA reads TGTGCCAGCAGCCCGGGACAGGGTCTCGCGACGTACTATGGCTACACCTTC. As protein: CASSPGQGLATYYGYTF. The chain carries TRBV5-6 and TRBJ1-2; 9 nucleotides match TRBD1. Trimming took 4 bases from V and 3 from J; bases not matched to a gene: 13. CDR1 is SGHDT, CDR2 YYEEEE, per germline. This CDR3 region has 17 residues.

This clone occurred a few times. The rearrangement joins TRBV4-2 to TRBJ2-3; D gene ambiguous. V was trimmed by 1 base and J by 5 bases, leaving 25 bases between them. The germline CDR1 and CDR2 sequences are LGHNA and YNFKEQ. This CDR3 has 19 amino acids. Here the CDR3 DNA reads TGTGCCAGCAGCCAAGTCCCCTCGGACGGAGATTATCTCGGAGATACGCAGTATTTT. It translates to CASSQVPSDGDYLGDTQYF.

V and J are TRBV6-1 and TRBJ2-1; no reliable D call. Germline V gene lookup returns CDR1 MNHNS and CDR2 SASEGT. V was pared by 0 bases and J by 10 bases, with 19 bases between. This CDR3 contains 16 residues. CDR3 loop: CASSEARLSRIGEQFF. The DNA of the CDR3 is TGTGCCAGCAGTGAAGCGCGGCTATCGAGGATCGGGGAGCAGTTCTTC.

This clone came up a few times. The chain has TRBV27 and TRBJ2-1; 7 bases align to TRBD1. Germline CDR1 reads MNHEY; CDR2 reads SMNVEV (reference sequence). The CDR3 consists of 14 residues. The V and J ends lost 5 bases and 7 bases, in that order; junction bases with no gene match: 8. CDR3 nucleotides: TGTGCCAGCAGTAACCGGGACAGTGTAAATGAGCAGTTCTTC. This gives the protein CASSNRDSVNEQFF.

The CDR3 bases are TGTGCCAGCAGCCACAGGGTAGTGGCCAACGTCCTGACTTTC. Protein: CASSHRVVANVLTF. J is TRBJ2-6 and V is TRBV7-9; D perhaps matches TRBD1 (6 bases). The germline V and J ends were trimmed by 5 bases and 6 bases, with 11 bases remaining between them. CDR3 length: 14 amino acids. Germline V gene data show CDR1 as SEHNR and CDR2 as FQNEAQ (reference sequence).

V gene TRBV7-2 combines with J gene TRBJ2-1; no clear D. The CDR3 loop spans 18 amino acids. With 3 bases removed from V and 0 bases from J, the gap between germline ends came to 18 bases. The germline CDR1 and CDR2 sequences are SGHTA and FQGNSA. This CDR3 reads CASSFPVERRSSYNEQFF. The CDR3 nucleotides read TGTGCCAGCAGCTTCCCGGTTGAGCGCCGGAGCTCCTACAATGAGCAGTTCTTC.

The chain is built from TRBV27 and TRBJ2-1, with unresolved D. The CDR3 is made up of 15 amino acids. The germline V gene encodes CDR1 MNHEY and CDR2 SMNVEV (reference sequence). Trimming stripped 3 bases from V and 4 bases from J, with 13 bases between. The CDR3 bases are TGTGCCAGCAGTTTGTACTCCTCCGGGTACAATGAGCAGTTCTTC. Translation: CASSLYSSGYNEQFF.

This clone has only a few counts. V is TRBV6-1 and J is TRBJ2-7, with 12 bases fitting TRBD2. Germline trimming cut 4 bases from V and 5 bases from J; bases unmatched to any gene: 9. CDR3 size: 16 residues. CDR1 and CDR2 from the germline V gene are MNHNS and SASEGT. The chain's CDR3 is CASSGLAGAQGDEQYF. The CDR3 nucleotides read TGTGCCAGCAGTGGACTAGCGGGAGCCCAAGGGGACGAGCAGTACTTC.

The chain joins TRBV4-1 to TRBJ2-3; 8 bases agree with TRBD2. The CDR3 sequence is 16 residues long. Germline trimming cut 2 bases from V and 0 bases from J; bases unmatched to any gene: 4. Germline loops: CDR1 MGHRA, CDR2 YSYEKL. The chain's CDR3 is CASSQLLAASTDTQYF. The DNA of the CDR3 is TGCGCCAGCAGCCAACTACTAGCGGCCAGCACAGATACGCAGTATTTT.

V gene TRBV7-2 combines with J gene TRBJ2-7, with 10 bases lining up with TRBD2. This CDR3 has 17 amino acids. Germline assignment: CDR1 SGHTA and CDR2 FQGNSA. V trimming: 0 bases; J trimming: 6 bases; junction bases outside the gene matches: 11. The CDR3 DNA sequence: TGTGCCAGCAGCTTAGCGATTGGTCTAGCGGGAGTTGGCGAGCAGTACTTC. It specifies CASSLAIGLAGVGEQYF.

This clone has just a few counts. The chain joins TRBV2 to TRBJ2-5; 11 bases line up with TRBD2. The CDR3 loop spans 19 amino acids. CDR1 SNHLY and CDR2 FYNNEI come from the germline V gene. The V gene end was trimmed by 3 bases and the J gene end by 4 bases; junction bases not matched to a gene: 16. Here the CDR3 DNA reads TGTGCCAGCAGTGATGAGGACGTAACTAGCGGGAGAATGGCAGAGACCCAGTACTTC. This codes for CASSDEDVTSGRMAETQYF.

V and J are TRBV18 and TRBJ2-7; D gene uncertain. The CDR3 is made up of 11 amino acids. The germline CDR1 and CDR2 sequences are KGHSH and LQKENI. V lost 2 bases to trimming and J lost 3 bases, with 2 bases between them. CDR3 region: CASSPGYEQYF. The CDR3 region has the DNA TGTGCCAGCTCACCAGGCTACGAGCAGTACTTC.

This chain uses TRBV2 with TRBJ2-1, with unresolved D. The CDR3 length is 12 residues. Per the germline V gene, CDR1 is SNHLY and CDR2 is FYNNEI. Trimming stripped 1 base from V and 10 bases from J, with 8 bases between. This CDR3 is CASSEDLAEQFF. The CDR3, as DNA: TGTGCCAGCAGTGAAGACCTTGCGGAGCAGTTCTTC.

The J gene is TRBJ1-2, the V gene TRBV7-3; D gene unclear. The CDR3 extends over 14 amino acids. The germline gives CDR1 SGHTA, CDR2 FQGTGA. With 8 bases removed from V and 6 bases from J, the gap between germline ends came to 19 bases. This CDR3 is CASGLPQAPDGYTF. CDR3 coding DNA: TGTGCCAGCGGGTTGCCTCAGGCCCCAGATGGCTACACCTTC.

V usage is TRBV27 and J usage is TRBJ2-1; D gene unclear. V lost 3 bases to trimming and J lost 9 bases, with 9 bases between them. Germline CDR1 MNHEY, CDR2 SMNVEV (reference sequence). The CDR3 extends over 12 amino acids. CDR3 in amino acids: CASSFGISEQFF. In nucleotides, the CDR3 is TGTGCCAGCAGTTTCGGAATCAGTGAGCAGTTCTTC.

The chain uses TRBV11-2 and TRBJ2-7; the D is unclear. CDR1 and CDR2 (germline): SGHAT, FQNNGV. The CDR3 length is 12 residues. Trimming took off 0 bases at V and 6 bases at J, with 6 bases between the two ends. In DNA form, the CDR3 reads TGTGCCAGCAGCTTAGATAGGAGCGAGCAGTACTTC. Protein product: CASSLDRSEQYF.

This chain uses TRBV7-9 with TRBJ2-2; D is uncertain. V gave up 3 bases and J gave up 3 bases, with 5 bases separating them. The CDR3 has 13 amino acids. Germline lookup yields CDR1 SEHNR and CDR2 FQNEAQ (reference sequence). CDR3 in DNA: TGTGCCAGCAGCTTTGTGGACACCGGGGAGCTGTTTTTT. Its protein is CASSFVDTGELFF.

This chain uses TRBV7-9 with TRBJ2-2; D is unresolved. The germline V and J ends were trimmed by 4 bases and 1 base, with 16 bases remaining between them. The germline gives CDR1 SEHNR, CDR2 FQNEAQ (reference sequence). This CDR3 comprises 17 residues. The chain's CDR3 is CASSSDPDWVNTGELFF. CDR3 coding DNA: TGTGCCAGCAGCTCTGACCCCGACTGGGTGAACACCGGGGAGCTGTTTTTT.

The genes are TRBV4-1 and TRBJ2-5, with 7 bases fitting TRBD2. The CDR3 has 16 amino acids. Germline values: CDR1 MGHRA, CDR2 YSYEKL. The V segment lost 6 bases and the J segment 0 bases; nucleotides outside the gene matches: 10. CDR3 loop: CASRTSVGLNQETQYF. In DNA, the CDR3 is TGCGCCAGCAGAACTAGCGTCGGGTTGAACCAAGAGACCCAGTACTTC.

The chain is built from TRBV4-2 and TRBJ2-5, with TRBD1 identical over 9 bases. With V trimmed by 4 bases and J by 4 bases, 16 bases remained unmatched. The CDR3 extends over 18 amino acids. The V gene's germline CDR1 is LGHNA and CDR2 YNFKEQ. CDR3 protein: CASSRFGGTGRLGETQYF. As DNA, the CDR3 is TGTGCCAGCAGCCGCTTTGGCGGGACAGGGCGGCTGGGAGAGACCCAGTACTTC.

In this sample, this clone turned up a few times. The rearrangement joins TRBV6-1 to TRBJ2-5; 10 bases line up with TRBD1. With 4 bases clipped from V and 5 bases from J, the junction kept 7 bases outside the gene matches. The CDR3 sequence is 15 residues long. Germline V gives CDR1 MNHNS, CDR2 SASEGT. CDR3 amino acids: CASSADRGRVETQYF. The DNA of the CDR3 is TGTGCCAGCAGTGCCGACAGGGGGCGCGTGGAGACCCAGTACTTC.